A single sample gave rise to the 5 T cell receptor beta chains below, sequenced in a study of cytomegalovirus exposure and HLA in healthy donors. The PCR used 60 Vbeta and 13 Jbeta primers. Sequenced by immunoSEQ multiplex PCR; TCRdb stores in-frame clones only, minus some. This sample has approximately 100,000 clones, with around nine tenths found just once. Sequencing was carried out using PBMCs. These TCRs come from a man in his thirties or forties in good health and CMV-seropositive.

This chain uses TRBV28 with TRBJ1-5; weak D call: TRBD1 (5 bases). The CDR3 covers 15 residues. Germline V gene data show CDR1 as MDHEN and CDR2 as SYDVKM. Between the trimmed V and J ends, which lost 7 bases and 0 bases, there was a span of 13 bases. CDR3 amino acids: CASIPRGNSNQPQHF. In DNA form, the CDR3 reads TGTGCCAGCATCCCGCGGGGGAATAGCAATCAGCCCCAGCATTTT.

V is TRBV6-1 and J is TRBJ2-7; a possible D gene is TRBD2 (5 bases). The CDR3 runs to 15 residues. V lost 2 bases and J lost 0, with 11 bases in between. The germline gives CDR1 MNHNS, CDR2 SASEGT. CDR3 region: CASSELAMVSYEQYF. DNA of the CDR3: TGTGCCAGCAGTGAACTAGCTATGGTCTCCTACGAGCAGTACTTC.

The rearrangement uses TRBV29-1 and TRBJ1-1, with D unresolved. The CDR3 totals 14 residues. Trimming left V 6 bases short and J 0 bases short, with 14 bases between. The germline gives CDR1 SQVTM, CDR2 ANQGSEA. The CDR3 coding sequence is TGCAGCGTGACGGCTCGTCTAGTGAACACTGAAGCTTTCTTT. It is translated as CSVTARLVNTEAFF.

This chain joins TRBV28 and TRBJ2-6, with D tentatively TRBD2 (6 bases). The length of the CDR3 is 17 residues. Trimming pared 3 bases from V and 0 bases from J, leaving 12 bases between. Germline V CDR1 and CDR2: MDHEN, SYDVKM. CDR3 loop: CASSFNSGSSGANVLTF. The CDR3, as DNA: TGTGCCAGCAGTTTCAATAGCGGATCCTCTGGGGCCAACGTCCTGACTTTC.

V is TRBV5-4 and J is TRBJ2-3, with 11 positions matching TRBD2. With V trimmed by 5 bases and J by 0 bases, 2 bases remained unmatched. The CDR3 is made up of 15 amino acids. Germline CDR1 and CDR2: SGHNT and YYREEE (reference sequence). The CDR3 DNA is TGTGCCAGCAGACGGACTAGCGGGAGCACAGATACGCAGTATTTT. Translated, it gives CASRRTSGSTDTQYF.